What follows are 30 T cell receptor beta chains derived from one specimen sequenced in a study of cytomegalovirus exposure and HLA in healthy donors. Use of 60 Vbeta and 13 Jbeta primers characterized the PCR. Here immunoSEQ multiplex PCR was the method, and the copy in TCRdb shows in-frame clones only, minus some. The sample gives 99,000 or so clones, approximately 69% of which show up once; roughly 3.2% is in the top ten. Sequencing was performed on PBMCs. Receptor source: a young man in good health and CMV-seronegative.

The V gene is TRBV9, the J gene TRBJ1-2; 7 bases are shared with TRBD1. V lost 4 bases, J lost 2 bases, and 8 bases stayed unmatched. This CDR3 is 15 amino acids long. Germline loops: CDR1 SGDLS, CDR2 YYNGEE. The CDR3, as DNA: TGTGCCAGCAGCCCTCGACAGGGCGCGAACTATGGCTACACCTTC. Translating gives CASSPRQGANYGYTF. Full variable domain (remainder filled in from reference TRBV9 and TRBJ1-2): DSGVTQTPKHLITATGQRVTLRCSPRSGDLSVYWYQQSLDQGLQFLIQYYNGEERAKGNILERFSAQQFPDLHSELNLSSLELGDSALYFCASSPRQGANYGYTFGSGTRLTVV.

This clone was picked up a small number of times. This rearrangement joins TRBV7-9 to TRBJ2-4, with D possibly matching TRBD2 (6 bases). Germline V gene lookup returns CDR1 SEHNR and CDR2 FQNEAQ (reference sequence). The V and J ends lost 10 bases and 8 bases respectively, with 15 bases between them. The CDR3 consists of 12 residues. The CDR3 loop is CAIVGGIDIQYF. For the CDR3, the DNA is TGTGCCATCGTGGGAGGAATCGACATTCAGTACTTC.

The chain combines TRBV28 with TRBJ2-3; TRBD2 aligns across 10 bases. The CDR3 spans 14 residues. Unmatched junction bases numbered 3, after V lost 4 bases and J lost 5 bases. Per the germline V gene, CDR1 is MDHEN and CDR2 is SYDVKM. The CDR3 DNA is TGTGCCAGCAGTTATAGCGGGGGGAGAGATACGCAGTATTTT. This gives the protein CASSYSGGRDTQYF.

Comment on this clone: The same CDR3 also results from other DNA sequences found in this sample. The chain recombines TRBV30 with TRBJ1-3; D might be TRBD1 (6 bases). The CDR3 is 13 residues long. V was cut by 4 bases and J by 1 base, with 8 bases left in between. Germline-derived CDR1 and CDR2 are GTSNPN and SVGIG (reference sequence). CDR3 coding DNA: TGTGCCTGGACAAGGGGGTCTGGAAACACCATATATTTT. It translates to CAWTRGSGNTIYF.

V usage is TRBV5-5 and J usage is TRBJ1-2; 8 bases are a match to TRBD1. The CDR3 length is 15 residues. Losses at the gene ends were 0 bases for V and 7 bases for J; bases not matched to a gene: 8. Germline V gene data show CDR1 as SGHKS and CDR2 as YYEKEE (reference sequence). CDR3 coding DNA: TGTGCCAGCAGCTTGGATAGGCAGGGGGCGCGTGGCTACACCTTC. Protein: CASSLDRQGARGYTF.

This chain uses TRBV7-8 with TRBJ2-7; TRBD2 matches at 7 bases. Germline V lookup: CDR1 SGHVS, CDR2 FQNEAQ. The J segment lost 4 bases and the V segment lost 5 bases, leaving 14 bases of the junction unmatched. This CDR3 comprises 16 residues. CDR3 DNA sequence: TGTGCCAGCAGCCCCGGGGGTGGCGGGAGTTTGTACGAGCAGTACTTC. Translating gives CASSPGGGGSLYEQYF.

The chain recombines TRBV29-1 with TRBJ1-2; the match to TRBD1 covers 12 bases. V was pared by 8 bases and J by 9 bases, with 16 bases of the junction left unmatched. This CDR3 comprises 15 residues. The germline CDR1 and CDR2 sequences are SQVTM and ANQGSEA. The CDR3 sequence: CSCLNRDRGRLRYTF. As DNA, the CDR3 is TGCAGCTGCCTGAACCGGGACAGGGGGCGTCTACGCTACACCTTC.

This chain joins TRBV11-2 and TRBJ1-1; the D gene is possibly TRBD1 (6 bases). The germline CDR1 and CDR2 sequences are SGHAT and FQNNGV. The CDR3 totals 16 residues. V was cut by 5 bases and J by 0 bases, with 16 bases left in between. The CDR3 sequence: CASSDEAGDMNTEAFF. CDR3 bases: TGTGCCAGCAGCGACGAGGCGGGGGACATGAACACTGAAGCTTTCTTT.

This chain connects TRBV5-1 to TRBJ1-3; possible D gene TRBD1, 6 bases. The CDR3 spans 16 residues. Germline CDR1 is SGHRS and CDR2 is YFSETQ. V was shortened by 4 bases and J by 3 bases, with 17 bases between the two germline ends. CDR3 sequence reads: CASSALQGRGGNTIYF. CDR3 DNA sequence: TGCGCCAGCAGCGCCTTGCAGGGGAGAGGTGGAAACACCATATATTTT.

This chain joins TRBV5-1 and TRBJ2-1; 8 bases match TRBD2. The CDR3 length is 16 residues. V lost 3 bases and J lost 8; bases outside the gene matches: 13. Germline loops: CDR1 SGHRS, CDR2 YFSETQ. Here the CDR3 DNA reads TGCGCCAGCAGCTCGCTACCTGCGGGAGGTAGCGATGAGCAGTTCTTC. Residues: CASSSLPAGGSDEQFF.

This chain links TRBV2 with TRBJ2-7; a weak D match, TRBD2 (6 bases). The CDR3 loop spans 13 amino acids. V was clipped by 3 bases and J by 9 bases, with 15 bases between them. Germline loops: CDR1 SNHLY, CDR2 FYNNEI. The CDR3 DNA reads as TGTGCCAGCAGTGAGATAATGGGGACTGCGCAGTACTTC. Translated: CASSEIMGTAQYF.

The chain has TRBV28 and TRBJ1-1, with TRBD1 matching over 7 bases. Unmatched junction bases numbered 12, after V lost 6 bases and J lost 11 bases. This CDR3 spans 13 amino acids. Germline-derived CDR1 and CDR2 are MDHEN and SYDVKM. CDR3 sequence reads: CASSLMDRPGAFF. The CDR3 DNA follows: TGTGCCAGCAGCTTAATGGACAGGCCTGGGGCTTTCTTT. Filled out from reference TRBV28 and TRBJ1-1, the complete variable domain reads DVKVTQSSRYLVKRTGEKVFLECVQDMDHENMFWYRQDPGLGLRLIYFSYDVKMKEKGDIPEGYSVSREKKERFSLILESASTNQTSMYLCASSLMDRPGAFFGQGTRLTVV.

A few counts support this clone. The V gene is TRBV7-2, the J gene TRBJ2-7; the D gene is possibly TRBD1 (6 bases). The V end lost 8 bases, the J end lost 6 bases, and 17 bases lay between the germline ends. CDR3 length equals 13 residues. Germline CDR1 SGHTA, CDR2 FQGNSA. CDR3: CASGPGARREQYF. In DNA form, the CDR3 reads TGTGCCAGCGGACCAGGGGCGCGACGCGAGCAGTACTTC. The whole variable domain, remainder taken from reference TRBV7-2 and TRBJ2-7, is GAGVSQSPSNKVTEKGKDVELRCDPISGHTALYWYRQSLGQGLEFLIYFQGNSAPDKSGLPSDRFSAERTGGSVSTLTIQRTQQEDSAVYLCASGPGARREQYFGPGTRLTVT.

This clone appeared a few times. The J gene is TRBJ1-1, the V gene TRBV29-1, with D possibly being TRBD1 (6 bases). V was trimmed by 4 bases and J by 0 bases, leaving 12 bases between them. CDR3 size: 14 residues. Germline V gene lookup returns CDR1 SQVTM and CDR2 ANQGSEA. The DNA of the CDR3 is TGCAGCGTTGTTGGCAGGGGCATGAACACTGAAGCTTTCTTT. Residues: CSVVGRGMNTEAFF.

The CDR3 DNA sequence: TGTGCCAGCAGCTTATTAATCCAGGGGGCAATCACAGATACGCAGTATTTT. As protein: CASSLLIQGAITDTQYF. The V call is TRBV11-2, the J call TRBJ2-3; TRBD1 aligns across 8 bases. Trimming took 2 bases from V and 2 from J; bases not matched to a gene: 9. Germline CDR1 SGHAT, CDR2 FQNNGV. There are 17 residues in the CDR3.

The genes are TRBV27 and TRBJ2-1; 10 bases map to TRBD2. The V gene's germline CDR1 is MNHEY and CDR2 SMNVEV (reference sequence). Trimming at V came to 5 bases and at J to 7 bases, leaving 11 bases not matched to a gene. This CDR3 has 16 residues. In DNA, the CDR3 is TGTGCCAGCAGTCCTACCCCAGCGGGAGGGGAAAATGAGCAGTTCTTC. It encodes CASSPTPAGGENEQFF.

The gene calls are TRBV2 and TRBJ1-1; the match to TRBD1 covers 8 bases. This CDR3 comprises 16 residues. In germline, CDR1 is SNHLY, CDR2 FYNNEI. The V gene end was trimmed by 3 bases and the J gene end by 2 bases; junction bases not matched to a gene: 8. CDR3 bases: TGTGCCAGCAGTGATGACAGGGGCGTCGGTAACACTGAAGCTTTCTTT. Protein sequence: CASSDDRGVGNTEAFF.

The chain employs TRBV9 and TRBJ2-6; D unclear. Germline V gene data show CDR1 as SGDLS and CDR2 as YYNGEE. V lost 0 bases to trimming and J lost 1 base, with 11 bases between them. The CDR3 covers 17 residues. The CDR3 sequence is CASSVVPGQSGANVLTF. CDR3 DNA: TGTGCCAGCAGCGTAGTTCCAGGCCAATCTGGGGCCAACGTCCTGACTTTC.

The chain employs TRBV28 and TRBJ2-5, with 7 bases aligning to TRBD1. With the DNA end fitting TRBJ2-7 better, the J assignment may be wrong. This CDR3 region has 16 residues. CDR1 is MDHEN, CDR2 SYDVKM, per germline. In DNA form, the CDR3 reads TGTGCCAGCACCTCACCCTTGGGGACAGCAAGGCACGAGCAGTACTTC. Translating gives CASTSPLGTARHEQYF.

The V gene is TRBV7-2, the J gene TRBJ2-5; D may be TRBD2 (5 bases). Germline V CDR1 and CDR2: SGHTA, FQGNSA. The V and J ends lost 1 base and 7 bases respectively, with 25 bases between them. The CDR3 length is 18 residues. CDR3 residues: CASSLGRMRTDLRGTQYF. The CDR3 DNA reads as TGTGCCAGCAGCTTAGGGCGGATGCGGACCGACCTCCGGGGGACCCAGTACTTC.

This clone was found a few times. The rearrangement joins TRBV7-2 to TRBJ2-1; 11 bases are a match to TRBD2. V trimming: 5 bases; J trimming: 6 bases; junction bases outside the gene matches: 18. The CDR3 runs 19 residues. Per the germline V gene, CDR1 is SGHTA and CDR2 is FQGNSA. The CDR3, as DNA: TGTGCCAGCAGCCACCCCCCTGGGGCCCTAGCGGGAGGAAGCAATGAGCAGTTCTTC. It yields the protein CASSHPPGALAGGSNEQFF.

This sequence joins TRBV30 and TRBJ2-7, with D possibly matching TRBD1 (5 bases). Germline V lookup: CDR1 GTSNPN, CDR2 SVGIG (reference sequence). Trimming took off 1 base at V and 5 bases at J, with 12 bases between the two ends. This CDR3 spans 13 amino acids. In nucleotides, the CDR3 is TGTGCCTGGAGTGGAGCAGGGATCAACGAGCAGTACTTC. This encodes CAWSGAGINEQYF.

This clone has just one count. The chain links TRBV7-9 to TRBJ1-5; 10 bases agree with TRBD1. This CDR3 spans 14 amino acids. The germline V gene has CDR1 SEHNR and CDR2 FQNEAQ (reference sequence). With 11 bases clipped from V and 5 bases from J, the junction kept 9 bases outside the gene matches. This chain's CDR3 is CAGVTGTGDQPQHF. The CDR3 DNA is TGTGCCGGCGTTACCGGGACAGGGGATCAGCCCCAGCATTTT.

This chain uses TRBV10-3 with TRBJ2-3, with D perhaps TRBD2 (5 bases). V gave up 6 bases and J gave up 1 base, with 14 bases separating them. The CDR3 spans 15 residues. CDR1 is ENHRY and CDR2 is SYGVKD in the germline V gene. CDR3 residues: CAIREGSAGTDTQYF. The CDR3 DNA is TGTGCCATCAGAGAGGGTAGTGCTGGCACAGATACGCAGTATTTT.

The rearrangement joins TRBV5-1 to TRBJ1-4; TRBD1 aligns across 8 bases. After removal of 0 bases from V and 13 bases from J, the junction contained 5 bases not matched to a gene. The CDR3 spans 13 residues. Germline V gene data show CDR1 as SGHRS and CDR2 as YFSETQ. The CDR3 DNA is TGCGCCAGCAGCTTGGACAGGGGGATGGGACTGTTTTTT. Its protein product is CASSLDRGMGLFF.

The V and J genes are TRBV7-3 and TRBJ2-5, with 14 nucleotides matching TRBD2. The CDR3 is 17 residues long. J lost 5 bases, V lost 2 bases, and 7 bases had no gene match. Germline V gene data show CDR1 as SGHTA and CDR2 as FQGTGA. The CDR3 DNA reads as TGTGCCAGCAGCTTATCGGGACTAGCGGGAGTCAGGGAGACCCAGTACTTC. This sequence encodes CASSLSGLAGVRETQYF.

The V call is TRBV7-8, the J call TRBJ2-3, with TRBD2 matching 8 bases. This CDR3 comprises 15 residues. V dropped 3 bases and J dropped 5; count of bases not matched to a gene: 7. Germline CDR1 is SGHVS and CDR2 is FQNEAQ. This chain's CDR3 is CASSFRGGFEDTQYF. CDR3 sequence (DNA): TGTGCCAGCAGCTTTCGGGGGGGGTTTGAAGATACGCAGTATTTT.

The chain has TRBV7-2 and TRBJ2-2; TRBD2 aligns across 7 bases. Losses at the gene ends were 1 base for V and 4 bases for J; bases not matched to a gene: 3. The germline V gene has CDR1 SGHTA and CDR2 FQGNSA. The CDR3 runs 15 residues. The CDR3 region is CASSLVGGGTGELFF. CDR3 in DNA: TGTGCCAGCAGCTTAGTAGGCGGGGGCACCGGGGAGCTGTTTTTT.

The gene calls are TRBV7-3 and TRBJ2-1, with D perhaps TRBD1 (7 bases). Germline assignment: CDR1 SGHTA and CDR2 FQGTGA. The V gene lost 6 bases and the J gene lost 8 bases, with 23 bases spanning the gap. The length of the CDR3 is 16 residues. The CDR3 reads CASSFLGAGGIDEQFF. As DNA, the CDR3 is TGTGCCAGCAGTTTCTTGGGGGCAGGGGGGATAGATGAGCAGTTCTTC. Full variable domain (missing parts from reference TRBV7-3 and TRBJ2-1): GAGVSQTPSNKVTEKGKYVELRCDPISGHTALYWYRQSLGQGPEFLIYFQGTGAADDSGLPNDRFFAVRPEGSVSTLKIQRTERGDSAVYLCASSFLGAGGIDEQFFGPGTRLTVL.

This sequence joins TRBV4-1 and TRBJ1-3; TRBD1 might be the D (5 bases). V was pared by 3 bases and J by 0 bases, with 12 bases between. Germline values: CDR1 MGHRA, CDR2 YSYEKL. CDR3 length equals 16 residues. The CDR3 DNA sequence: TGCGCCAGCAGCCAGGCCAGACAGACCTCTGGAAACACCATATATTTT. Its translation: CASSQARQTSGNTIYF.